One sample yielded the 8 T cell receptor beta chains listed below, sequenced in a study of T cell changes during pregnancy in multiple sclerosis. TCRdb keeps only in-frame clones here, not all; method: immunoSEQ multiplex PCR. The table lists about 120,000 clones, 80% to 95% of them singletons. The material was peripheral blood, obtained before pregnancy. The receptors were sampled from a female donor with multiple sclerosis, enrolled in a pregnancy study.

The chain is built from TRBV9 and TRBJ2-2; the D gene is possibly TRBD2 (6 bases). Germline values: CDR1 SGDLS, CDR2 YYNGEE. Trimming shortened V by 4 bases and J by 5 bases, and 15 bases separated the two germline ends. The CDR3 is 15 residues long. CDR3 sequence: CASSTSGTATGELFF. The DNA for the CDR3 is TGTGCCAGCAGCACCTCCGGGACTGCTACCGGGGAGCTGTTTTTT.

This clone was observed once. The J gene is TRBJ2-7, the V gene TRBV30, with a weak D call TRBD2 (6 bases). CDR3 length: 13 residues. V lost 2 bases, J lost 4 bases, and 12 bases lay in between. Germline assignment: CDR1 GTSNPN and CDR2 SVGIG (reference sequence). CDR3 bases: TGTGCCTGGAGTCGTTTGCGGGGATACGAGCAGTACTTC. It yields the protein CAWSRLRGYEQYF.

J is TRBJ2-2 and V is TRBV19; TRBD2 matches 8 bases. The germline V gene has CDR1 LNHDA and CDR2 SQIVND (reference sequence). The CDR3 has 16 residues. The ends lost 1 base at V and 4 bases at J; junction bases unmatched: 5. CDR3 sequence: CASSIASGLVTGELFF. CDR3 DNA: TGTGCCAGTAGTATAGCCTCGGGACTAGTCACCGGGGAGCTGTTTTTT.

The gene calls are TRBV4-1 and TRBJ2-1, with 7 bases that match TRBD2. J was trimmed by 5 bases and V by 1 base; bases with no gene match: 2. The germline gives CDR1 MGHRA, CDR2 YSYEKL. CDR3 size: 14 residues. The CDR3 loop is CASSQGGSHNEQFF. DNA of the CDR3: TGCGCCAGCAGCCAAGGCGGGAGCCACAATGAGCAGTTCTTC.

The V and J genes are TRBV2 and TRBJ1-5; D is possibly TRBD1 (6 bases). This CDR3 contains 13 residues. Looked up from germline, CDR1 is SNHLY and CDR2 is FYNNEI. V gave up 8 bases and J gave up 2 bases, with 10 bases separating them. The CDR3 DNA reads TGTGCCAGCGCGGGGGCAGGCAATCAGCCCCAGCATTTT. Its protein is CASAGAGNQPQHF.

This clone appeared a single time. The CDR3: CASTGGSIDEQYF. CDR3 nucleotide sequence: TGTGCCAGCACAGGCGGGAGTATTGACGAGCAGTACTTC. V is TRBV6-1 and J is TRBJ2-7, with 7 bases aligning to TRBD2. The CDR3 sequence is 13 residues long. The V gene's germline CDR1 is MNHNS and CDR2 SASEGT. The ends lost 7 bases at V and 5 bases at J; junction bases unmatched: 8.

The genes are TRBV5-1 and TRBJ2-5; D might be TRBD2 (5 bases). The CDR3 runs to 13 residues. V gave up 3 bases and J gave up 5 bases, with 11 bases separating them. Germline CDR1 reads SGHRS; CDR2 reads YFSETQ. In DNA, the CDR3 is TGCGCCAGCAGCTCCGAGGGCATGGAGACCCAGTACTTC. Amino acid sequence: CASSSEGMETQYF.

The chain carries TRBV11-2 and TRBJ2-3; D not resolved. This CDR3 spans 15 amino acids. Trimming removed 1 base from V and 2 bases from J, with 10 bases in between. Germline assignment: CDR1 SGHAT and CDR2 FQNNGV. CDR3 DNA: TGTGCCAGCAGCTTAGTATATTCCCCCACAGATACGCAGTATTTT. Translated, it gives CASSLVYSPTDTQYF.